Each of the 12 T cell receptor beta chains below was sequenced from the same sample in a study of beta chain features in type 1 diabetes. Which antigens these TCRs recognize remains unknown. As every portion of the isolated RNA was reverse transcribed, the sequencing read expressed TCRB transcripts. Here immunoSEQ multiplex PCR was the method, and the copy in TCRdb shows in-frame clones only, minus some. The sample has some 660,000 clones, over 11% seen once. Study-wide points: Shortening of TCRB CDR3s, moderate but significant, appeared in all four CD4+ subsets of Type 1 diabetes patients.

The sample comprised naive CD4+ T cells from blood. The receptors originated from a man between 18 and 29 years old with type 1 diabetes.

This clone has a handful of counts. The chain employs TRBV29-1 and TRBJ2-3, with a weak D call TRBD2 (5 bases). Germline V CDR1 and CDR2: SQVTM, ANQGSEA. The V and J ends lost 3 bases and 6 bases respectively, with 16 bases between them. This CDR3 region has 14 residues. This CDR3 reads CSVDSDFASDTQYF. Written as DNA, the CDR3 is TGCAGCGTTGATTCGGACTTTGCATCGGATACGCAGTATTTT.

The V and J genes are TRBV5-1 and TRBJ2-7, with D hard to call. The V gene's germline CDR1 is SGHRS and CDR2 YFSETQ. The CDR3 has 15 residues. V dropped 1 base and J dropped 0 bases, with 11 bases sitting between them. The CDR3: CASSLMGSSSYEQYF. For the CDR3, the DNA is TGCGCCAGCAGCTTGATGGGTTCCAGCTCCTACGAGCAGTACTTC.

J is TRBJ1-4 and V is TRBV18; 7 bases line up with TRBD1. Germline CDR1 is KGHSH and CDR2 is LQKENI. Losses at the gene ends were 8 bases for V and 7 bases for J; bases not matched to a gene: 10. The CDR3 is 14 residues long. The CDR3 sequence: CASTPQGMGEKLFF. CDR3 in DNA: TGTGCCAGCACCCCACAGGGGATGGGTGAAAAACTGTTTTTT.

DNA for the CDR3: TGTGCCTGGAGAGCGGGAAGGACGTTCTTC. Its translation: CAWRAGRTFF. This chain joins TRBV30 and TRBJ2-1; 7 positions agree with TRBD2. After removal of 3 bases from V and 15 bases from J, the junction contained 5 bases not matched to a gene. The CDR3 consists of 10 residues. Germline assignment: CDR1 GTSNPN and CDR2 SVGIG (reference sequence).

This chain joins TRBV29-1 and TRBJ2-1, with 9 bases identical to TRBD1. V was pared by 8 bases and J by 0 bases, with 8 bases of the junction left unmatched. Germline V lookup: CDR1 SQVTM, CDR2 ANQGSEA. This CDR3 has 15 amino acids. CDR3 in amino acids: CSFKGTGSSYNEQFF. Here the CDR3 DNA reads TGCAGCTTCAAGGGGACAGGGAGCTCCTACAATGAGCAGTTCTTC.

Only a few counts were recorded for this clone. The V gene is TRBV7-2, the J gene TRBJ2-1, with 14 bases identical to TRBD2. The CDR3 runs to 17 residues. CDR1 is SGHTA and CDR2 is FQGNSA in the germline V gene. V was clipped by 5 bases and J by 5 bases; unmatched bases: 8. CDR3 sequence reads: CASSIGTSGSSHNEQFF. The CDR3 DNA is TGTGCCAGCAGCATTGGGACTAGCGGGAGTTCCCACAATGAGCAGTTCTTC.

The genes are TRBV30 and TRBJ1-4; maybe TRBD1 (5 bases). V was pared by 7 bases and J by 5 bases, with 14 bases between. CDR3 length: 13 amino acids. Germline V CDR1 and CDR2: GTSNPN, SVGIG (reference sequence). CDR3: CASRRTLNEKLFF. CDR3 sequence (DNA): TGTGCCTCTAGACGGACACTAAATGAAAAACTGTTTTTT.

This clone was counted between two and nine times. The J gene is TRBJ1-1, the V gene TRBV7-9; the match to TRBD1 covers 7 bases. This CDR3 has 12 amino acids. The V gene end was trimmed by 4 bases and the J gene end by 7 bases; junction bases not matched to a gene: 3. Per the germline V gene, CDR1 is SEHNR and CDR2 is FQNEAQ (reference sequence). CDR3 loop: CASSSTGYEAFF. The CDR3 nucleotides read TGTGCCAGCAGCTCGACAGGGTATGAAGCTTTCTTT.

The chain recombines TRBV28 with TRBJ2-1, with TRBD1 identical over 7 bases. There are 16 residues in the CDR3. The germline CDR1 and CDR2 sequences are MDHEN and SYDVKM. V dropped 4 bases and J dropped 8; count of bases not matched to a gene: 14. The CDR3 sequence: CASSSHSAGTADEQFF. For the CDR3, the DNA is TGTGCCAGCAGTTCACACTCGGCCGGGACAGCAGATGAGCAGTTCTTC.

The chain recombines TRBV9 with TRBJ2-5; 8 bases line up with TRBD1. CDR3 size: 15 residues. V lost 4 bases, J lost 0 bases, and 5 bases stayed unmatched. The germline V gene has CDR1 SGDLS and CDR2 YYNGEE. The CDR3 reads CASSLAGGHQETQYF. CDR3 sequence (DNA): TGTGCCAGCAGCTTAGCAGGGGGCCACCAAGAGACCCAGTACTTC.

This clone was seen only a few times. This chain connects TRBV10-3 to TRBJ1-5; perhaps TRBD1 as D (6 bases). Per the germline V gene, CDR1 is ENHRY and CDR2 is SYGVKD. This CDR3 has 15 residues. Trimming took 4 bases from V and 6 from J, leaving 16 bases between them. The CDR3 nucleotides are TGTGCCATCAGTGGGACAGTCACTTCGGGTCAGCCCCAGCATTTT. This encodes CAISGTVTSGQPQHF.

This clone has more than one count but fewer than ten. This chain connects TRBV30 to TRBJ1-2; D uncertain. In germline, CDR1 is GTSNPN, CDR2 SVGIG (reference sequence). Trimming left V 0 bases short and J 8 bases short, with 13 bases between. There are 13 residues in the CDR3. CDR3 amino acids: CAWSVLSRGGYTF. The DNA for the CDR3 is TGTGCCTGGAGTGTATTGTCCAGAGGCGGCTACACCTTC.